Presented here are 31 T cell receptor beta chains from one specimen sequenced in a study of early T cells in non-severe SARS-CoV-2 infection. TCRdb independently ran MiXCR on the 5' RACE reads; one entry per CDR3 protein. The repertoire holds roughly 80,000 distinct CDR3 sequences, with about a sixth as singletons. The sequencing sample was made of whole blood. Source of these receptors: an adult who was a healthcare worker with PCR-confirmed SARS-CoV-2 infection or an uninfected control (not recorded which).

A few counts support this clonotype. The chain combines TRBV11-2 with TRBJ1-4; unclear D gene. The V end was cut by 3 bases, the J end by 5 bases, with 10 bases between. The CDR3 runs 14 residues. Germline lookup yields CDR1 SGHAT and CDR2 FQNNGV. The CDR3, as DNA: TGTGCCAGCAGCTTTGGCCCGTGGAATGAAAAACTGTTTTTT. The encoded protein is CASSFGPWNEKLFF.

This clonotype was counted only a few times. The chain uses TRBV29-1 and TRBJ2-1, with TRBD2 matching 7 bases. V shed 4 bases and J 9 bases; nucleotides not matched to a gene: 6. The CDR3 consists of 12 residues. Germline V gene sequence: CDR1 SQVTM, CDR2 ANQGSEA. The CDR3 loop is CSVVGRAGEQFF. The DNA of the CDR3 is TGCAGCGTTGTAGGGAGGGCGGGTGAGCAGTTCTTC.

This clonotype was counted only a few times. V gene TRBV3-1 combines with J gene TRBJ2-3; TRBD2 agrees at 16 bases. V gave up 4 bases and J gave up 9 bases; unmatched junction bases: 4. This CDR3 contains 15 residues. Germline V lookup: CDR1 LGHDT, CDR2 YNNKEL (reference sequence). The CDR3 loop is CASSPGLAGGQTQYF. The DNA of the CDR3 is TGTGCCAGCAGCCCGGGACTAGCGGGGGGGCAAACGCAGTATTTT.

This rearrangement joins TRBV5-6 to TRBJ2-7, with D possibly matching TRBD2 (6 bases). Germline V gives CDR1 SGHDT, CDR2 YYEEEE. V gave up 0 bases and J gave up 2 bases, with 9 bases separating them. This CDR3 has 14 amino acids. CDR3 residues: CASSLGREPYEQYF. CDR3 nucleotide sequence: TGTGCCAGCAGCTTGGGGAGGGAACCCTACGAGCAGTACTTC.

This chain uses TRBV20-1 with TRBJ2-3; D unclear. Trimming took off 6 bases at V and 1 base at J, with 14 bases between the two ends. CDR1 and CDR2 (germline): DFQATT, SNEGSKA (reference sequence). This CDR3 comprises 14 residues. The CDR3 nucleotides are TGCAGTGCGCCCGTACGGGCCCGCACAGATACGCAGTATTTT. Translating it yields CSAPVRARTDTQYF.

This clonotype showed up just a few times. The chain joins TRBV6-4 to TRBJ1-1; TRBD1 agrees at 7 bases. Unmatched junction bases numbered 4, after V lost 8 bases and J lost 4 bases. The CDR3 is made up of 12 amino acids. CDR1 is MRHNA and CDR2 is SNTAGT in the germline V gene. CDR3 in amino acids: CASARGLTEAFF. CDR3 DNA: TGTGCCAGCGCGAGGGGGCTCACTGAAGCTTTCTTT.

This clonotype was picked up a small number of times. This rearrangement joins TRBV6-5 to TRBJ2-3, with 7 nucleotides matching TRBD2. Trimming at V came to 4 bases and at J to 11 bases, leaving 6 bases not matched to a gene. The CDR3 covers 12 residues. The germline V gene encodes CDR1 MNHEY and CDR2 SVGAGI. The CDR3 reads CASSSPGGMQYF. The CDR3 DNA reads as TGTGCCAGCAGTTCCCCCGGGGGGATGCAGTATTTT.

In nucleotides, the CDR3 is TGTGCCAGCAGTTATGGAGGACAGGAGTTTAATGAAAAACTGTTTTTT. It is translated as CASSYGGQEFNEKLFF. The rearrangement uses TRBV6-6 and TRBJ1-4; 7 bases match TRBD1. J lost 4 bases, V lost 3 bases, and 8 bases had no gene match. There are 16 residues in the CDR3. In germline, CDR1 is MNHNY, CDR2 SVGAGI (reference sequence).

Written as DNA, the CDR3 is TGTGCCAGCAGCCCGCCCGTTCCACCGGTCGGAGCGGGGGGAATTGGCTACAATGAGCAGTTCTTC. It translates to CASSPPVPPVGAGGIGYNEQFF. The genes are TRBV7-9 and TRBJ2-1; 9 bases fit TRBD2. The germline CDR1 and CDR2 sequences are SEHNR and FQNEAQ (reference sequence). This CDR3 has 22 residues. V dropped 5 bases and J dropped 3; count of bases not matched to a gene: 26.

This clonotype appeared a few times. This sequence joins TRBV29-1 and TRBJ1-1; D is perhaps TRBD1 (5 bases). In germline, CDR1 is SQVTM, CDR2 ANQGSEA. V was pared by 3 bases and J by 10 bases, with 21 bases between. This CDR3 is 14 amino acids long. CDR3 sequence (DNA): TGCAGCGTTGATCCCCGGGGCCCTAAGGTTGGAGCTTTCTTT. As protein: CSVDPRGPKVGAFF.

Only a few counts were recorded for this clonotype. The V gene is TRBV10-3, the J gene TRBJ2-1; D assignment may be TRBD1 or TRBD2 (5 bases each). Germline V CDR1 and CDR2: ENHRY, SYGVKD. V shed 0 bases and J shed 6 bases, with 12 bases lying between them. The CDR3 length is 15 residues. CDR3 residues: CAISESGVSGNEQFF. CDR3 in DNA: TGTGCCATCAGTGAGTCGGGGGTATCGGGCAATGAGCAGTTCTTC.

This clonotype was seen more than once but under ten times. As DNA, the CDR3 is TGTGCCAGCTCACTTCGGACTAGCGGGGGGCGCCGAGCACACAATGAGCAGTTCTTC. Amino acids: CASSLRTSGGRRAHNEQFF. This chain uses TRBV18 with TRBJ2-1; 14 bases fit TRBD2. CDR1 KGHSH and CDR2 LQKENI come from the germline V gene. With V trimmed by 4 bases and J by 5 bases, 13 bases remained unmatched. The CDR3 is 19 amino acids. The whole variable domain, filled in from reference TRBV18 and TRBJ2-1, reads NAGVMQNPRHLVRRRGQEARLRCSPMKGHSHVYWYRQLPEEGLKFMVYLQKENIIDESGMPKERFSAEFPKEGPSILRIQQVVRGDSAAYFCASSLRTSGGRRAHNEQFFGPGTRLTVL.

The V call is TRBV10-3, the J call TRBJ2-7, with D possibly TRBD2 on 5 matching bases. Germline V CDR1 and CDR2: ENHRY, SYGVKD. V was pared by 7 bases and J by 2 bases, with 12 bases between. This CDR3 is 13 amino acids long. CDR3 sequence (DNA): TGTGCCATCATATCCGAGGGAACCTACGAGCAGTACTTC. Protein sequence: CAIISEGTYEQYF.

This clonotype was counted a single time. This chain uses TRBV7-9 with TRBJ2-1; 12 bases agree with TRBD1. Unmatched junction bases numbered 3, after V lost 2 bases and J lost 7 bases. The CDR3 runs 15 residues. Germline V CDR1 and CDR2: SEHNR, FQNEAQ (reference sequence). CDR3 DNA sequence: TGTGCCAGCAGCTTACCGGGACAGGGGGCAAATGAGCAGTTCTTC. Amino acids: CASSLPGQGANEQFF.

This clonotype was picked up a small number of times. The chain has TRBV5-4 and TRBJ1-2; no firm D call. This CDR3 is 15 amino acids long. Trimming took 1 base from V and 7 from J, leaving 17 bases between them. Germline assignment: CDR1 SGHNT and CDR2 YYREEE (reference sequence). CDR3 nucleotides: TGTGCCAGCAGCTTGCCCGGTGGTCTTGGCGGTGGCTACACCTTC. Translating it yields CASSLPGGLGGGYTF.

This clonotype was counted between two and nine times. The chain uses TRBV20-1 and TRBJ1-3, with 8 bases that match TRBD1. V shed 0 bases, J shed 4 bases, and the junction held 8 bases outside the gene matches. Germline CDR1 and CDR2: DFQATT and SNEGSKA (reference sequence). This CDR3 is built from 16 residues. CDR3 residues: CSARDIGQGYGNTIYF. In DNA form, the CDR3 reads TGCAGTGCTAGAGATATAGGACAGGGTTACGGAAACACCATATATTTT.

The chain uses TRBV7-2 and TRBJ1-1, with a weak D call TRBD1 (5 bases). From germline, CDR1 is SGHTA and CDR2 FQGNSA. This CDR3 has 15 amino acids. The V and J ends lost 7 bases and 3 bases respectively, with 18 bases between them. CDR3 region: CASTLRGGPYTEAFF. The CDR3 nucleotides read TGTGCCAGCACCCTTAGGGGAGGTCCGTACACTGAAGCTTTCTTT.

In DNA, the CDR3 is TGTGCCTGGTCGATGGGACTAGGGGGCGGGGAGCAGTTCTTC. Its translation is CAWSMGLGGGEQFF. The V and J genes are TRBV30 and TRBJ2-1, with a possible D match to TRBD2 (8 bases). CDR1 and CDR2 from the germline V gene are GTSNPN and SVGIG (reference sequence). V was clipped by 5 bases and J by 10 bases, with 21 bases between them. The CDR3 sequence is 14 residues long.

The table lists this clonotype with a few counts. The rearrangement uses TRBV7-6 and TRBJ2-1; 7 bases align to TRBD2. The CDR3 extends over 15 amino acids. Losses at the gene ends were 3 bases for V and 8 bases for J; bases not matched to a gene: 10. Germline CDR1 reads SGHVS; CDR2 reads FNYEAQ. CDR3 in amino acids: CASSLVTSPQHEQFF. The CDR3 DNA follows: TGTGCCAGCAGCTTGGTGACTAGCCCCCAGCATGAGCAGTTCTTC.

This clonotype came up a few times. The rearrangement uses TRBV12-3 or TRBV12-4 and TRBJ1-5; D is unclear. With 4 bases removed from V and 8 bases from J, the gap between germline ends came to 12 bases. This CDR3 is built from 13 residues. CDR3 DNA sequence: TGTGCCAGCAGTTATGGCCTGGTGAAGCCCCAGCATTTT. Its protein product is CASSYGLVKPQHF.

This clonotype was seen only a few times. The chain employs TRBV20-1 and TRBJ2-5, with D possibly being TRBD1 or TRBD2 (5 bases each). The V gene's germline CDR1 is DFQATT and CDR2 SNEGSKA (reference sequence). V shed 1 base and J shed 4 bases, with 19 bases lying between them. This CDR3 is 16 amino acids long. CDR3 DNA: TGCAGTGCTAGAGTTGGGACCCGGAGTAGGCGAGAGACCCAGTACTTC. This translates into CSARVGTRSRRETQYF.

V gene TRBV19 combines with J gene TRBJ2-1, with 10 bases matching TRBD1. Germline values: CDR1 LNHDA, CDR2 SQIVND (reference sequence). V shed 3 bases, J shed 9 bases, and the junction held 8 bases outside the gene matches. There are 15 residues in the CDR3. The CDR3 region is CASSIGLDRGIEQFF. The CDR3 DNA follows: TGTGCCAGTAGTATCGGGTTGGACAGGGGGATTGAGCAGTTCTTC.

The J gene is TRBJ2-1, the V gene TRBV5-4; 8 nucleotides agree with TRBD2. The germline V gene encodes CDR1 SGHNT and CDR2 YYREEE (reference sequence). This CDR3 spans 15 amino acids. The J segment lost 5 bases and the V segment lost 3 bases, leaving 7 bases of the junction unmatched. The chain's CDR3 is CASSSPDGRDNEQFF. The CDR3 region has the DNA TGTGCCAGCAGCTCCCCGGACGGGAGGGACAATGAGCAGTTCTTC.

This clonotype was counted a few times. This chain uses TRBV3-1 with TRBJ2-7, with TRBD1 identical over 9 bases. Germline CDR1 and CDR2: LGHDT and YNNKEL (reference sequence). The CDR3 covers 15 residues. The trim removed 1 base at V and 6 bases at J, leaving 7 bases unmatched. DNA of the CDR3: TGTGCCAGCAGCCAAGTCGGTTCGACAGGGGGCGAGCAGTACTTC. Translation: CASSQVGSTGGEQYF.

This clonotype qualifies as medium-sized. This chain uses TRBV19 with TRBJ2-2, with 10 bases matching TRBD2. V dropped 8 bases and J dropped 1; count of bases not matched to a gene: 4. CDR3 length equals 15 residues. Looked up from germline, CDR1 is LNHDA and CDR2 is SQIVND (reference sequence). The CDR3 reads CASRTSGKNTGELFF. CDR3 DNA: TGTGCCAGTCGTACTAGCGGGAAGAACACCGGGGAGCTGTTTTTT. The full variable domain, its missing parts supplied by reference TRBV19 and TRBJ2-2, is DGGITQSPKYLFRKEGQNVTLSCEQNLNHDAMYWYRQDPGQGLRLIYYSQIVNDFQKGDIAEGYSVSREKKESFPLTVTSAQKNPTAFYLCASRTSGKNTGELFFGEGSRLTVL.

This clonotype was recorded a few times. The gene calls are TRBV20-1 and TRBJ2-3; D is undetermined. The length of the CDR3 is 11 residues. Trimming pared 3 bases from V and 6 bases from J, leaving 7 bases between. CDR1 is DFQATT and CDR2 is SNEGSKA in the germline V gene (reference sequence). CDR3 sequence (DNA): TGCAGTGCTAGTTCTGGGGATACGCAGTATTTT. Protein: CSASSGDTQYF.

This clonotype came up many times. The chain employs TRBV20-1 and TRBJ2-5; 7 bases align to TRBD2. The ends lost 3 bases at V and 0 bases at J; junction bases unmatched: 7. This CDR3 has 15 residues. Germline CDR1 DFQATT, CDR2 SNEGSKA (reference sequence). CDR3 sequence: CSASGLVLYQETQYF. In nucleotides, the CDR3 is TGCAGTGCTAGTGGACTAGTATTATACCAAGAGACCCAGTACTTC.

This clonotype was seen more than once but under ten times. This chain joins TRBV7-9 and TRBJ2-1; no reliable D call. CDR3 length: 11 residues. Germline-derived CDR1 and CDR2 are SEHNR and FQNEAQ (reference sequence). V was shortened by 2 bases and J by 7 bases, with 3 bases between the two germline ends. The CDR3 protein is CASSLTNEQFF. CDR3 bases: TGTGCCAGCAGCTTAACGAATGAGCAGTTCTTC.

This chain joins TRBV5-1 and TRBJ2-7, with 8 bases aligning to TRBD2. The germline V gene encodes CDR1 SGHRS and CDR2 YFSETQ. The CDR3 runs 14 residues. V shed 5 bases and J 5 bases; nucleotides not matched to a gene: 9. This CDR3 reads CASRSGGPTDEQYF. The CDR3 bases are TGCGCCAGCAGGTCGGGAGGGCCTACGGACGAGCAGTACTTC. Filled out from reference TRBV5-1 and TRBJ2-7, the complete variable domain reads KAGVTQTPRYLIKTRGQQVTLSCSPISGHRSVSWYQQTPGQGLQFLFEYFSETQRNKGNFPGRFSGRQFSNSRSEMNVSTLELGDSALYLCASRSGGPTDEQYFGPGTRLTVT.

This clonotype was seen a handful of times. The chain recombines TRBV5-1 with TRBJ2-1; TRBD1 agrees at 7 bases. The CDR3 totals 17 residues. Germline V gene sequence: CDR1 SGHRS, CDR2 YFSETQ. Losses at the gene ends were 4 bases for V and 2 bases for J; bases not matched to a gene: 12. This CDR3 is CASSLIPQGLTYNEQFF. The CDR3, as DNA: TGCGCCAGCAGCCTAATACCACAGGGGTTGACCTACAATGAGCAGTTCTTC.

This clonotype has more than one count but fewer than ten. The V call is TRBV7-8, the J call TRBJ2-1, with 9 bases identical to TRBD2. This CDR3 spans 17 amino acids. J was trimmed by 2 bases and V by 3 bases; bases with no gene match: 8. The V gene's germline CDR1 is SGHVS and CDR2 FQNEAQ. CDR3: CASSFEAGGVAYNEQFF. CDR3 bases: TGTGCCAGCAGCTTTGAAGCGGGAGGTGTAGCCTACAATGAGCAGTTCTTC.